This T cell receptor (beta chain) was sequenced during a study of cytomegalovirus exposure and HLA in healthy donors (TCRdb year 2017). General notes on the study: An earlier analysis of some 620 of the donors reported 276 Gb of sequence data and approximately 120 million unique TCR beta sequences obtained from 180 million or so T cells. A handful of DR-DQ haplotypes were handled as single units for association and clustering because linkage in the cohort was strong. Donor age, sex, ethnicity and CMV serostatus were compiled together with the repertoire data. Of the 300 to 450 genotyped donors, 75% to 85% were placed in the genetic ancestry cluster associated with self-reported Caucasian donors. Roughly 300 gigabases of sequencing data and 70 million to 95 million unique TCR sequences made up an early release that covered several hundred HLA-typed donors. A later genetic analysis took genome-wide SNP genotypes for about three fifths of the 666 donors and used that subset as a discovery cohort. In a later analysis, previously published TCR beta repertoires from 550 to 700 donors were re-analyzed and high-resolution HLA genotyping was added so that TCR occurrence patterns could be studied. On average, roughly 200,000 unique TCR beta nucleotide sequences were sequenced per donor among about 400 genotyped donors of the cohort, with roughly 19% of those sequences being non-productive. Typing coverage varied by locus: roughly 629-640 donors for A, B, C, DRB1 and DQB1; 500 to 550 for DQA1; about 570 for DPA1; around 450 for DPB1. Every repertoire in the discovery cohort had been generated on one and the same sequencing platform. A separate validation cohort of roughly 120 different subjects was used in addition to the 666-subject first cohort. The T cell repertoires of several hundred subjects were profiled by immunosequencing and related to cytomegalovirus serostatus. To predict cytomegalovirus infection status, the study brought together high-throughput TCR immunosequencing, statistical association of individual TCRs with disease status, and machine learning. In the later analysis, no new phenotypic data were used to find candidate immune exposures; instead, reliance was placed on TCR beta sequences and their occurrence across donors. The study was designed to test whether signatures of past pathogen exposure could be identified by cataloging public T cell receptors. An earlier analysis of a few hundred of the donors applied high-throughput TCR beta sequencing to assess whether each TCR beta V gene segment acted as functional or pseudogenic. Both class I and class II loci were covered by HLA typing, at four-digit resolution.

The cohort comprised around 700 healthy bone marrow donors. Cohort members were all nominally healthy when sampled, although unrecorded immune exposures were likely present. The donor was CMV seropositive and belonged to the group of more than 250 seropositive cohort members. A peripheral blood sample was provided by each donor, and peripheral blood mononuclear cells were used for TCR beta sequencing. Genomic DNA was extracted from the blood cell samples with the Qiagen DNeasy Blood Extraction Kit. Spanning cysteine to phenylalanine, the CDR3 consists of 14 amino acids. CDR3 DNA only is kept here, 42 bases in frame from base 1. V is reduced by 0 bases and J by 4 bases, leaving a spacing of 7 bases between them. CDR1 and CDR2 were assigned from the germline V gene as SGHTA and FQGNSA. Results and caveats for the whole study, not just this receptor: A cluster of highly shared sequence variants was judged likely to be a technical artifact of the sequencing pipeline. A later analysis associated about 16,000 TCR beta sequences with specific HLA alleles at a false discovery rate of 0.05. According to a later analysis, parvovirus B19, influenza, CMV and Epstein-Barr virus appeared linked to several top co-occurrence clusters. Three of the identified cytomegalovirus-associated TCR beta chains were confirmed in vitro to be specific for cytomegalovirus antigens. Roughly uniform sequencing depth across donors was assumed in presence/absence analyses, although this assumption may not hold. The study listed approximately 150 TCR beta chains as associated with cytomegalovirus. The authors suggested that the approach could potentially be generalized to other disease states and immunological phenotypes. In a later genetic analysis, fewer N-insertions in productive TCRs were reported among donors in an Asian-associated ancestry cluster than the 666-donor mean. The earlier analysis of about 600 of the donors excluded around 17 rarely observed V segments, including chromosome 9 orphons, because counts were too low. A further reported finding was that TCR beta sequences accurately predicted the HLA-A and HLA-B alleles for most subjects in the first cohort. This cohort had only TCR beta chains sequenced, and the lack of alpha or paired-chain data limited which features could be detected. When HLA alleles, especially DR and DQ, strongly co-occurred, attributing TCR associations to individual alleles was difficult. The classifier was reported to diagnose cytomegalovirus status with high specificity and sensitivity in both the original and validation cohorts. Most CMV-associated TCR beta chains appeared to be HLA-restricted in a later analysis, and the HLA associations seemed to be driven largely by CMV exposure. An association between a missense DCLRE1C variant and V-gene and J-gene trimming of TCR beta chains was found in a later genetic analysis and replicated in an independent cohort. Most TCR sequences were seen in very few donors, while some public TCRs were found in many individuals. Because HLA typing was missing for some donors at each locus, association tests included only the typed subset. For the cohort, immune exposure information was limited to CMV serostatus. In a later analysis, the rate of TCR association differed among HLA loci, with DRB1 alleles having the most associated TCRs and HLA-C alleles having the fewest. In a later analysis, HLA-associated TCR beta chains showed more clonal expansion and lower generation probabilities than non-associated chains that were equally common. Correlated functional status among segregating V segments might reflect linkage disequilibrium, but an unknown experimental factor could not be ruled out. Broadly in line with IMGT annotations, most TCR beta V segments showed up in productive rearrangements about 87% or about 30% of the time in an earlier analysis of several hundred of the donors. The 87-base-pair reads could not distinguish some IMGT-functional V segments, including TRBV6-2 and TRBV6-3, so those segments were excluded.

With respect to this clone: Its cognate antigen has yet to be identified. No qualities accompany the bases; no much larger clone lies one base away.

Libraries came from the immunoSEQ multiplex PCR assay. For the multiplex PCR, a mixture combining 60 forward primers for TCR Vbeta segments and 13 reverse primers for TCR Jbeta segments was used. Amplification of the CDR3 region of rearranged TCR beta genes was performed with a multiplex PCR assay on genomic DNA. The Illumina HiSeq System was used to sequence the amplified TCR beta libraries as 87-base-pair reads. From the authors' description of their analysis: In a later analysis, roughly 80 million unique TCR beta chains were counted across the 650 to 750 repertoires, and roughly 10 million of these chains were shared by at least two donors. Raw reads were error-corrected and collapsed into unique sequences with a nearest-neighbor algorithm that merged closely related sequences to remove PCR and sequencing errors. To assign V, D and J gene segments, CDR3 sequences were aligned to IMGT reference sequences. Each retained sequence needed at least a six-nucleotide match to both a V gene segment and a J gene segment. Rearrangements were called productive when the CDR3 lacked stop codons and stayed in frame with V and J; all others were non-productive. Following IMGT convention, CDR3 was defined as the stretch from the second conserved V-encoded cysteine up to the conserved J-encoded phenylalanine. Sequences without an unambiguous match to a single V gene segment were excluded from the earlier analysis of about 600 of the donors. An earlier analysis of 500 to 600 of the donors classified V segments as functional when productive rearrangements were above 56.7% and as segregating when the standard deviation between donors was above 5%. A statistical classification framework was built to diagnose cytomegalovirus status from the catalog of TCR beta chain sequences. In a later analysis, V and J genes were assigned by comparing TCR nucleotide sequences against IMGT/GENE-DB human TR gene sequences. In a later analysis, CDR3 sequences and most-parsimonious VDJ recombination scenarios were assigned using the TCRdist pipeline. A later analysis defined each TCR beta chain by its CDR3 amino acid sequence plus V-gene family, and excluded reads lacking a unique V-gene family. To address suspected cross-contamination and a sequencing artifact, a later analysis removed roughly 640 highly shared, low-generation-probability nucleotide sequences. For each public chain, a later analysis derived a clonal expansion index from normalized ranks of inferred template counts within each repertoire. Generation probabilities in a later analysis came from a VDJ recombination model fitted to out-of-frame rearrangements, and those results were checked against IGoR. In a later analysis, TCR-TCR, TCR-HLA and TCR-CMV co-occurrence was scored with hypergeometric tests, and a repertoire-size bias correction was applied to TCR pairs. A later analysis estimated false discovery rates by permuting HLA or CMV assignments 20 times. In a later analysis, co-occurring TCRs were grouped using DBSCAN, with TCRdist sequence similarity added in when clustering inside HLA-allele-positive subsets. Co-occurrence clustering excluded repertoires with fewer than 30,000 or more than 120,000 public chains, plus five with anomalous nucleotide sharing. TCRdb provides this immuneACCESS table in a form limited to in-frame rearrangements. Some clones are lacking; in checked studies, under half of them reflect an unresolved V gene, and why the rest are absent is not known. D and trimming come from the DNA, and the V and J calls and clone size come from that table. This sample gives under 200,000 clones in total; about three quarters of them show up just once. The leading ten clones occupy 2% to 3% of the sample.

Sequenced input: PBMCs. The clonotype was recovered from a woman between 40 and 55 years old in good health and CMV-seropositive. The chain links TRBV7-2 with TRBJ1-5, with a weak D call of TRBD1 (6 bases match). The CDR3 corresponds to CASSLAQGNQPQHF. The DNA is TGTGCCAGCAGCTTAGCGCAGGGGAATCAGCCCCAGCATTTT.